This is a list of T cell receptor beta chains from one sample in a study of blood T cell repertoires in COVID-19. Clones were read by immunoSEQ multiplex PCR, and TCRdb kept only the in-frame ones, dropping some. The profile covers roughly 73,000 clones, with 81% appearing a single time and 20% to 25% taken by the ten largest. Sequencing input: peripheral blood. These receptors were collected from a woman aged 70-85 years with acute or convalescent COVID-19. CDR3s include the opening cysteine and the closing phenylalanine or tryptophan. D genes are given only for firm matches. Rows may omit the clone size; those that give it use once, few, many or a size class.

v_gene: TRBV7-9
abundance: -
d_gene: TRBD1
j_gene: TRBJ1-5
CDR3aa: CASSPGTANQPQHF
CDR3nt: TGTGCCAGCAGCCCTGGGACAGCGAATCAGCCCCAGCATTTT

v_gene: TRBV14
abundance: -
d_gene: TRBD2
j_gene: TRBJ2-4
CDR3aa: CASSLTGGGNIQYF
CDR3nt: TGTGCCAGCAGCCTAACGGGGGGAGGGAACATTCAGTACTTC

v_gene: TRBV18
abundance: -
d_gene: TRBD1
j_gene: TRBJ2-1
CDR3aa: CASSPGQGTYNEQFF
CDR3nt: TGTGCCAGCTCACCGGGACAGGGGACCTACAATGAGCAGTTCTTC

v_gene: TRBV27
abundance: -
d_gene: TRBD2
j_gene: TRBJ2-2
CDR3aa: CASSQLAGGAGELFF
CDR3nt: TGTGCCAGCAGTCAACTAGCGGGGGGGGCCGGGGAGCTGTTTTTT

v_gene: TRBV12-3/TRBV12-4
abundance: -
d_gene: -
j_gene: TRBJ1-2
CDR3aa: CASNMNNYGYTF
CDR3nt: TGTGCCAGTAACATGAACAACTATGGCTACACCTTC

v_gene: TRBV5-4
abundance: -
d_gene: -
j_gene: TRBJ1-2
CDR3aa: CASSPWTAANYGYTF
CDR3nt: TGTGCCAGCAGCCCCTGGACAGCCGCTAACTATGGCTACACCTTC

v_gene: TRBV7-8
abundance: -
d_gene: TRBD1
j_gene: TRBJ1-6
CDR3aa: CASNSGTGMRSPLHF
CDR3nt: TGTGCCAGCAACTCCGGGACAGGGATGCGTTCACCCCTCCACTTT

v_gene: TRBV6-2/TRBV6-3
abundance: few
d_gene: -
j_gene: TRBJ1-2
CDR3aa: CASSPGAYYGYTF
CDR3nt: TGTGCCAGCAGCCCCGGAGCGTACTATGGCTACACCTTC

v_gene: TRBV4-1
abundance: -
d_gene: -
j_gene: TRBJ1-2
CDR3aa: CASSPIEEGYGYTF
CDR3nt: TGCGCCAGCAGCCCTATTGAGGAAGGATACGGCTACACCTTC

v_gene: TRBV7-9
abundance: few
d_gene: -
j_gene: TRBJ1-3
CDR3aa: CASSFSYREAIYF
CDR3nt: TGTGCCAGCAGCTTTAGTTACAGGGAAGCCATATATTTT

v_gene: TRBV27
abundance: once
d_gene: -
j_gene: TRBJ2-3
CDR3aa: CASSFWGSGTDTQYF
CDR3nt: TGTGCCAGCAGTTTTTGGGGTAGCGGCACAGATACGCAGTATTTT

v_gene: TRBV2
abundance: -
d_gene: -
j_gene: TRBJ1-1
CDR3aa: CASSPTENTEAFF
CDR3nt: TGTGCCAGCAGCCCGACAGAGAACACTGAAGCTTTCTTT

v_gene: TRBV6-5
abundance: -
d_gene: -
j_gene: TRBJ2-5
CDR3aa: CASSFGQQETQYF
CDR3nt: TGTGCCAGCAGTTTTGGGCAGCAAGAGACCCAGTACTTC

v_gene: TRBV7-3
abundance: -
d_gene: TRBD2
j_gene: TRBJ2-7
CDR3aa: CASSPEGLAGGVQYF
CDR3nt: TGTGCCAGCAGCCCAGAGGGACTAGCGGGAGGGGTGCAGTACTTC

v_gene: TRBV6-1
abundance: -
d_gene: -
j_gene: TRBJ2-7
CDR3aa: CASSERQGSSYEQYF
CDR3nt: TGTGCCAGCAGTGAACGTCAGGGAAGCTCCTACGAGCAGTACTTC

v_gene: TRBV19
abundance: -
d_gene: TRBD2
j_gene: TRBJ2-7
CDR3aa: CASSIEGLAGRPYEQYF
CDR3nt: TGTGCCAGTAGTATAGAAGGGTTAGCGGGACGACCCTACGAGCAGTACTTC

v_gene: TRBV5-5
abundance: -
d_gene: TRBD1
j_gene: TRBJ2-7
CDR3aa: CASSSLGGQWAYEQYF
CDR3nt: TGTGCCAGCAGCTCGCTAGGGGGACAGTGGGCCTACGAGCAGTACTTC

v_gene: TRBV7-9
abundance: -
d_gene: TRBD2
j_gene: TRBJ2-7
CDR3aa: CASSSGLVYEQYF
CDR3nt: TGTGCCAGCAGCTCTGGACTAGTCTACGAGCAGTACTTC

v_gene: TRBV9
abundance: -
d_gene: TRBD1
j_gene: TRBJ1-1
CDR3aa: CASSVGGTGGGTEAFF
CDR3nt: TGTGCCAGCAGCGTAGGGGGGACAGGGGGCGGCACTGAAGCTTTCTTT

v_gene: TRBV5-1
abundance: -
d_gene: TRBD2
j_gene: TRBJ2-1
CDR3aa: CASSRTSSRGGLHNEQFF
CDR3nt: TGCGCCAGCAGCAGGACTAGCAGCCGAGGAGGGCTTCACAATGAGCAGTTCTTC

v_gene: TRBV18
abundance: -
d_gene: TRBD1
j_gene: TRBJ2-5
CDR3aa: CASSPQNHRGKETQYF
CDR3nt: TGTGCCAGCTCACCGCAAAACCACAGGGGGAAGGAGACCCAGTACTTC

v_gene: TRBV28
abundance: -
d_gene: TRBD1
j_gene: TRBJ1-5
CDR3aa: CASNVGQGVAQPQHF
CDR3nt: TGTGCCAGCAACGTTGGACAGGGGGTTGCTCAGCCCCAGCATTTT

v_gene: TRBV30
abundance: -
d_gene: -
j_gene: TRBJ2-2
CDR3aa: CAGLKRSTGELFF
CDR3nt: TGTGCCGGCTTGAAACGGAGCACCGGGGAGCTGTTTTTT

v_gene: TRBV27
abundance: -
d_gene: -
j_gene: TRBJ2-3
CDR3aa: CASSFLPAEDTQYF
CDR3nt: TGTGCCAGCAGTTTTCTTCCCGCAGAAGATACGCAGTATTTT

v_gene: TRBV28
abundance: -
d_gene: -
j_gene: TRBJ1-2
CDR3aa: CASRQNYGYTF
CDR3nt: TGTGCCAGCAGACAGAACTATGGCTACACCTTC

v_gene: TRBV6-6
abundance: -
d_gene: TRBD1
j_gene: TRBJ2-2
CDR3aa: CASSPPGQGYTGELFF
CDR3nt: TGTGCCAGCAGTCCACCGGGACAGGGCTACACCGGGGAGCTGTTTTTT

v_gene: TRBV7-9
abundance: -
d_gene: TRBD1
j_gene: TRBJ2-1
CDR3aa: CASSPGPGTGPYNEQFF
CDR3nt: TGTGCCAGCAGCCCTGGGCCGGGGACAGGGCCATACAATGAGCAGTTCTTC

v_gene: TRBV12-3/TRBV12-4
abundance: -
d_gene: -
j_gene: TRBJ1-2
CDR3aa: CASSLAGGGGYTF
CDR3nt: TGTGCCAGCAGTTTGGCGGGGGGAGGAGGCTACACCTTC

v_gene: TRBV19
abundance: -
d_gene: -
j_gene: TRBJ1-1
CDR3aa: CATVQDRLNTEAFF
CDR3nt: TGTGCCACAGTTCAGGACAGATTGAACACTGAAGCTTTCTTT

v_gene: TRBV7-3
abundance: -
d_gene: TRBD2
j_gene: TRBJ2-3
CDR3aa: CASSLKGLAGVTDTQYF
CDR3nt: TGTGCCAGCAGCTTAAAGGGACTAGCGGGAGTGACAGATACGCAGTATTTT

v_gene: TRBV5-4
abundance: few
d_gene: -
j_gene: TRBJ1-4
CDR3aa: CASSLAPGMYEKLFF
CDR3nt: TGTGCCAGCAGCTTGGCCCCAGGAATGTATGAAAAACTGTTTTTT

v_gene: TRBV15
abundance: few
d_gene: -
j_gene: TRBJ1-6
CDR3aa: CATSRGRNSPLHF
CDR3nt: TGTGCCACCAGCAGAGGCAGGAATTCACCCCTCCACTTT

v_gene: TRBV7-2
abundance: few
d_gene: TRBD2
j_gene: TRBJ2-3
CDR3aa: CASSFRAGGTDTQYF
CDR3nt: TGTGCCAGCAGCTTCCGAGCGGGGGGCACAGATACGCAGTATTTT

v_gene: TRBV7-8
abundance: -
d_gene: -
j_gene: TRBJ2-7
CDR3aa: CASSHFEGAEQYF
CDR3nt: TGTGCCAGCAGTCATTTTGAGGGAGCCGAGCAGTACTTC

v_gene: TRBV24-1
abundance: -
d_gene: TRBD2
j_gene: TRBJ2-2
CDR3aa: CATSDWGEGLAGMDTGELFF
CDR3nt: TGTGCCACCAGTGATTGGGGGGAGGGACTAGCGGGAATGGACACCGGGGAGCTGTTTTTT

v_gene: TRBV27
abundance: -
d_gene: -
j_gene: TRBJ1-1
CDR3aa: CASSFPGGTEAFF
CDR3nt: TGTGCCAGCAGTTTCCCCGGGGGGACTGAAGCTTTCTTT

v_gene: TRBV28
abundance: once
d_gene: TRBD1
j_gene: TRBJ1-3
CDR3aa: CASSYMDRGRRNTIYF
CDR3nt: TGTGCCAGCAGTTATATGGACAGGGGGCGAAGAAACACCATATATTTT

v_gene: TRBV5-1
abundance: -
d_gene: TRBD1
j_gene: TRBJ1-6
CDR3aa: CASSWTLPGQSNSPLHF
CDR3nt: TGCGCCAGCAGCTGGACCTTACCGGGACAGTCGAATTCACCCCTCCACTTT

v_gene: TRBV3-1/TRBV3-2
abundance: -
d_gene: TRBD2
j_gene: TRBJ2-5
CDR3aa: CASSQDPGLSGETQYF
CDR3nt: TGTGCCAGCAGCCAAGACCCGGGACTATCAGGAGAGACCCAGTACTTC

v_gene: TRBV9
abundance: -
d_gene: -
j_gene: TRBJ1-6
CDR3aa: CASSRGGAYSPLHF
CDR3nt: TGTGCCAGCAGCCGGGGGGGGGCATATTCACCCCTCCACTTT

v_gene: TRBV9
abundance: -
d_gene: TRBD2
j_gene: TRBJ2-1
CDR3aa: CASSTTGGDSEQFF
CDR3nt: TGTGCCAGCAGCACTACGGGAGGGGATTCTGAGCAGTTCTTC

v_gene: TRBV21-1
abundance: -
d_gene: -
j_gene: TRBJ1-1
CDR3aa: CASSKVGRADTEAFF
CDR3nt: TGTGCCAGCAGCAAAGTTGGCAGGGCGGACACTGAAGCTTTCTTT

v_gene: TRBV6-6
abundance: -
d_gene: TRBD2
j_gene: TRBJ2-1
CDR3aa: CASSYSTSGRANEQFF
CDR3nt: TGTGCCAGCAGTTACTCGACTAGCGGGAGGGCCAATGAGCAGTTCTTC

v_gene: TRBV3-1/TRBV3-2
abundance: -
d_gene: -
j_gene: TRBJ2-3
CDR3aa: CASARHTTPGADTQYF
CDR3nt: TGTGCCAGCGCTCGGCATACCACTCCGGGAGCAGATACGCAGTATTTT

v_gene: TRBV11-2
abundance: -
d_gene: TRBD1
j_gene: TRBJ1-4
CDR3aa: CASSYGTGNEKLFF
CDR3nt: TGTGCCAGCAGCTATGGGACAGGGAATGAAAAACTGTTTTTT

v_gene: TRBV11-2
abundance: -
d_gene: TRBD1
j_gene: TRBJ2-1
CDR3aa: CASSLAVQGAFQNEQFF
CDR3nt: TGTGCCAGCAGCTTAGCCGTACAGGGGGCCTTTCAGAATGAGCAGTTCTTC

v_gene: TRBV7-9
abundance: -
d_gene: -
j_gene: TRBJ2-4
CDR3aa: CASSQTGVYVKNIQYF
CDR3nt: TGTGCCAGCAGCCAAACCGGGGTTTACGTCAAAAACATTCAGTACTTC

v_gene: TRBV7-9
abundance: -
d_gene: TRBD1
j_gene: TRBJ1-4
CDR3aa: CASSPQGVEEKLFF
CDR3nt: TGTGCCAGCAGCCCACAGGGGGTAGAAGAAAAACTGTTTTTT